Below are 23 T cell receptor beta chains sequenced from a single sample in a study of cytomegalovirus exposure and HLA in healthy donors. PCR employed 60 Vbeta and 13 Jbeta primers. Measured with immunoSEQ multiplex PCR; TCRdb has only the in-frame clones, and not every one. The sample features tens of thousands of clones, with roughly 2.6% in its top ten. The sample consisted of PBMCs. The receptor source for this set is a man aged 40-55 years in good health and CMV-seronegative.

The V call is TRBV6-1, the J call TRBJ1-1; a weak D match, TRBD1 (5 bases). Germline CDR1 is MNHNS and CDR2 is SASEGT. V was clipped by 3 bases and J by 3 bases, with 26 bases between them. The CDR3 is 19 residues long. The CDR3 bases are TGTGCCAGCAGTGAGGTTCTTCTGGGAGGGGCAGCCTTTTACACTGAAGCTTTCTTT. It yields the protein CASSEVLLGGAAFYTEAFF.

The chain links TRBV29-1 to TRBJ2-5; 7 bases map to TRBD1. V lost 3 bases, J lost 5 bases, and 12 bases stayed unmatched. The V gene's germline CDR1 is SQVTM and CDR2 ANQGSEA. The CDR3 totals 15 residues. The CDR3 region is CSVESFGLGQETQYF. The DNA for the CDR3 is TGCAGCGTTGAGAGTTTTGGACTGGGACAGGAGACCCAGTACTTC.

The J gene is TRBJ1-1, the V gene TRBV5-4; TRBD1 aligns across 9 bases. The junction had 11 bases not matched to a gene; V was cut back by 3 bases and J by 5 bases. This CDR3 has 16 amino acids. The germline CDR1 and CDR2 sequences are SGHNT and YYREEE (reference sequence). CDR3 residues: CASSSGQGLSITEAFF. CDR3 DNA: TGTGCCAGCAGCTCGGGACAGGGTCTGAGCATTACTGAAGCTTTCTTT.

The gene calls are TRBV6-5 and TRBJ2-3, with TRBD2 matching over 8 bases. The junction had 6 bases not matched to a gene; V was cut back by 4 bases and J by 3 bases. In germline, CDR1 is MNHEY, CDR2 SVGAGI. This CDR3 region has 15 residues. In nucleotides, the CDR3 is TGTGCCAGCAGTTCCGGGACTAGTAGGACAGATACGCAGTATTTT. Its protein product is CASSSGTSRTDTQYF.

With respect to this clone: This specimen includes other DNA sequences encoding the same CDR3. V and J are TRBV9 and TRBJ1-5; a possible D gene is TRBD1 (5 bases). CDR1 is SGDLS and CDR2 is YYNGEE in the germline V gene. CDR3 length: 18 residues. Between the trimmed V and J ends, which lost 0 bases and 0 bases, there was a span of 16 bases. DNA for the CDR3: TGTGCCAGCAGCGTAGGGGCATCGGGGGATTATAGCAATCAGCCCCAGCATTTT. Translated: CASSVGASGDYSNQPQHF.

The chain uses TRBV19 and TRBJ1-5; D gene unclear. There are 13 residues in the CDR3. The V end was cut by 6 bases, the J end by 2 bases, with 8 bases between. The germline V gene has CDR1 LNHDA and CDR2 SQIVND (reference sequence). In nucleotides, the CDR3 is TGTGCCAGTAGCGCTGGAGGCAATCAGCCCCAGCATTTT. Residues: CASSAGGNQPQHF.

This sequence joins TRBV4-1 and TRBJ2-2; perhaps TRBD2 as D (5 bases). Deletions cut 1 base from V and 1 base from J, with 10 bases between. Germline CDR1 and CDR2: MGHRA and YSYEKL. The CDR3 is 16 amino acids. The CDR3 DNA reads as TGCGCCAGCAGCCAAGGAACTAGTAGGAACACCGGGGAGCTGTTTTTT. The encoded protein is CASSQGTSRNTGELFF.

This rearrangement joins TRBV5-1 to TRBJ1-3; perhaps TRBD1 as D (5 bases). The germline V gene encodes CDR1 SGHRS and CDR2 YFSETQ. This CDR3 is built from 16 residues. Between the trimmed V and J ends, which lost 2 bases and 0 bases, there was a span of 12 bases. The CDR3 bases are TGCGCCAGCAGCTTCGGACACTCGAGCTCTGGAAACACCATATATTTT. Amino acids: CASSFGHSSSGNTIYF.

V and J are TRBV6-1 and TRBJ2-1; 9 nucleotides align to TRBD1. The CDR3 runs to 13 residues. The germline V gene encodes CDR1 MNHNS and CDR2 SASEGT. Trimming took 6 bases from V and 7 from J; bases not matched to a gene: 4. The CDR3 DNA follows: TGTGCCAGCAGCGAGGACAGGGGAAATGAGCAGTTCTTC. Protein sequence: CASSEDRGNEQFF.

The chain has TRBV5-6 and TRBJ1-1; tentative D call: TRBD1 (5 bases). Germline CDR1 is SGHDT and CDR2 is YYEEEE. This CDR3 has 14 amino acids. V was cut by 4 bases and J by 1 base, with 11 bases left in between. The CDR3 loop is CASSTYTGNTEAFF. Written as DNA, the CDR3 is TGTGCCAGCAGCACCTATACAGGGAACACTGAAGCTTTCTTT. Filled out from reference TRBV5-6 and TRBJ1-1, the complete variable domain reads DAGVTQSPTHLIKTRGQQVTLRCSPKSGHDTVSWYQQALGQGPQFIFQYYEEEERQRGNFPDRFSGHQFPNYSSELNVNALLLGDSALYLCASSTYTGNTEAFFGQGTRLTVV.

For the CDR3, the DNA is TGTGCCAGTAGTATAAGGAGCGGGGGGGGCCAAGAGACCCAGTACTTC. The encoded protein is CASSIRSGGGQETQYF. The rearrangement uses TRBV19 and TRBJ2-5, with 10 bases identical to TRBD2. With 2 bases clipped from V and 1 base from J, the junction kept 4 bases outside the gene matches. Germline CDR1 reads LNHDA; CDR2 reads SQIVND (reference sequence). The CDR3 is 16 residues long.

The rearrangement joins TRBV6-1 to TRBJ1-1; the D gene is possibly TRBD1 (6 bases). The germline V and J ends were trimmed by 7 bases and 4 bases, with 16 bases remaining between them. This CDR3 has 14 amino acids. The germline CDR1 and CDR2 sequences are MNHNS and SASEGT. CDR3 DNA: TGTGCCAGCACTCCGTGGGGGGGGCCCACTGAAGCTTTCTTT. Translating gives CASTPWGGPTEAFF.

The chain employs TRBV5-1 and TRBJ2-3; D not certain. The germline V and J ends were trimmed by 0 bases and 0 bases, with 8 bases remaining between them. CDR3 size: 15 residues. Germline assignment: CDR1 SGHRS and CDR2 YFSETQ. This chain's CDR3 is CASSLGRTSTDTQYF. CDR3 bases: TGCGCCAGCAGCTTGGGTCGAACTAGCACAGATACGCAGTATTTT.

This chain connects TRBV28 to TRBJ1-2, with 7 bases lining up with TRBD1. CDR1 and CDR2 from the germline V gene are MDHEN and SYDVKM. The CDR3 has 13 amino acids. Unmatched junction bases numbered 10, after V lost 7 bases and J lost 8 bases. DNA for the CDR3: TGTGCCAGCAACCCCCTGGACAGGTGGGGCTACACCTTC. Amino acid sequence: CASNPLDRWGYTF.

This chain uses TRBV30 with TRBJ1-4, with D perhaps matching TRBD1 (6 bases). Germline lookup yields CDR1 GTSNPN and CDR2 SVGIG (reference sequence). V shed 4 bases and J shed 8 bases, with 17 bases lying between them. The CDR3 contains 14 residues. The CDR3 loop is CAWTFGGAHEKLFF. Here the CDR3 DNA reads TGTGCCTGGACTTTCGGGGGGGCCCACGAAAAACTGTTTTTT. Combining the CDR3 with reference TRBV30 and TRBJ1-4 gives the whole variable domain SQTIHQWPATLVQPVGSPLSLECTVEGTSNPNLYWYRQAAGRGLQLLFYSVGIGQISSEVPQNLSASRPQDRQFILSSKKLLLSDSGFYLCAWTFGGAHEKLFFGSGTQLSVL.

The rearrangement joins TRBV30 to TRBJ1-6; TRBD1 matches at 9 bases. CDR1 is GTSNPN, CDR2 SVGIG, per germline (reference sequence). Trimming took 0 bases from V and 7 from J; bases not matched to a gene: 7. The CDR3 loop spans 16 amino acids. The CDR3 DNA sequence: TGTGCCTGGAGTGTACCGGGACAGGGACCAAATTCACCCCTCCACTTT. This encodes CAWSVPGQGPNSPLHF.

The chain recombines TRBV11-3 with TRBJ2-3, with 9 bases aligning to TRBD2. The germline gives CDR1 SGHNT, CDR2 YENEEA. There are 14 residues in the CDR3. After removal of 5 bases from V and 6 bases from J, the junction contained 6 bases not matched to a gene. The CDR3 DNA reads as TGTGCCAGCAGCACCCGGACTAGCGTGGATACGCAGTATTTT. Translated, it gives CASSTRTSVDTQYF.

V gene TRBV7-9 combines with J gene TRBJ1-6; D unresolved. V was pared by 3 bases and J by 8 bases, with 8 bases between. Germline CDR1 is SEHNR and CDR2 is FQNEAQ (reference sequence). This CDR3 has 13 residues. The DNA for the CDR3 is TGTGCCAGCAGCTTGGGTCAGGATTCACCCCTCCACTTT. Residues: CASSLGQDSPLHF.

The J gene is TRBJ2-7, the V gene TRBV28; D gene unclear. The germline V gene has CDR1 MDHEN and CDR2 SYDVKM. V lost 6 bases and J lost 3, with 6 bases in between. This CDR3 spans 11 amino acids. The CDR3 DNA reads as TGTGCCAGCAGGAGGCACTACGAGCAGTACTTC. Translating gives CASRRHYEQYF.

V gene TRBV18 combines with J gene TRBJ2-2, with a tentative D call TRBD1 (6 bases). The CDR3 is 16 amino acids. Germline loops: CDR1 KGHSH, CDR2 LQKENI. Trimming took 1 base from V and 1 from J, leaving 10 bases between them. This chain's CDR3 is CASSPRQAMNTGELFF. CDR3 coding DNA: TGTGCCAGCTCACCACGACAGGCGATGAACACCGGGGAGCTGTTTTTT.

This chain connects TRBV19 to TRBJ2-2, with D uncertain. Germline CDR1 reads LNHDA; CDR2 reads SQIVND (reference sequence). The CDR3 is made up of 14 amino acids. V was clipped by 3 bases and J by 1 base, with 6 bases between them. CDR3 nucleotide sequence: TGTGCCAGTAGTATTAGTCGGAACACCGGGGAGCTGTTTTTT. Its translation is CASSISRNTGELFF.

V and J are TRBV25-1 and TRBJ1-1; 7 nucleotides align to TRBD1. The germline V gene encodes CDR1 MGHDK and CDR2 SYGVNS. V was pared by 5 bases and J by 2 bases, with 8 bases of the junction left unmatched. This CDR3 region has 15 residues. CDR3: CASSYTGTANTEAFF. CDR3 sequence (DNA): TGTGCCAGCAGTTATACCGGGACAGCAAACACTGAAGCTTTCTTT.

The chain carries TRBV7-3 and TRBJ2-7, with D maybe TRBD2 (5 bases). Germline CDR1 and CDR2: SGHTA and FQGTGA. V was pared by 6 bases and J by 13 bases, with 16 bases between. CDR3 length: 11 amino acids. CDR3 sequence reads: CASSNGETTYF. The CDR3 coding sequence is TGTGCCAGCAGTAACGGGGAAACCACCTACTTC.